One and the same sample provided the 17 T cell receptor beta chains below, sequenced in a study of beta chain features in type 1 diabetes. The authors reverse transcribed all of the isolated RNA, so sequencing captured expressed TCRB transcripts. Produced via immunoSEQ multiplex PCR; TCRdb's table is partial and in-frame only. This sample yields 600,000 to 700,000 clones, of which around 15% are seen a single time; roughly 0.022% belongs to the top ten. Study-level findings and limits: In every one of the four CD4+ subsets, TCRB CDR3s were moderately but significantly shorter in Type 1 diabetes patients.

Their specific antigens are unknown. Source material: naive CD4+ T cells from blood. The source is a man between 18 and 35 years old with type 1 diabetes.

This clone has only a few counts. The J gene is TRBJ2-7, the V gene TRBV2, with 9 bases identical to TRBD1. The length of the CDR3 is 13 residues. V was clipped by 10 bases and J by 3 bases; unmatched bases: 7. Germline V CDR1 and CDR2: SNHLY, FYNNEI. CDR3: CAITGGGFYEQYF. Here the CDR3 DNA reads TGTGCCATCACAGGGGGCGGTTTCTACGAGCAGTACTTC.

This clone was seen only a few times. In nucleotides, the CDR3 is TGCAGTGCTAGCGGACAGTATGGCTACACCTTC. Protein sequence: CSASGQYGYTF. This chain connects TRBV20-1 to TRBJ1-2; D might be TRBD1 (6 bases). V lost 3 bases to trimming and J lost 5 bases, with 7 bases between them. The germline V gene has CDR1 DFQATT and CDR2 SNEGSKA (reference sequence). The CDR3 loop spans 11 amino acids.

This clone has only a few counts. The chain couples TRBV5-1 to TRBJ1-5; D perhaps matches TRBD1 (5 bases). Trimming stripped 0 bases from V and 2 bases from J, with 9 bases between. Germline V gene lookup returns CDR1 SGHRS and CDR2 YFSETQ. The CDR3 totals 15 residues. DNA of the CDR3: TGCGCCAGCAGCTTGGGAGGGGAGGGCAATCAGCCCCAGCATTTT. Translated, it gives CASSLGGEGNQPQHF.

This sequence joins TRBV2 and TRBJ1-6, with D tentatively TRBD1 (5 bases). Germline V gene data show CDR1 as SNHLY and CDR2 as FYNNEI. This CDR3 spans 14 amino acids. V lost 6 bases and J lost 5, with 11 bases in between. CDR3 sequence reads: CASRMGRDNSPLHF. DNA of the CDR3: TGTGCCAGCAGAATGGGACGAGATAATTCACCCCTCCACTTT. Supplemented by reference TRBV2 and TRBJ1-6, the full variable domain reads EPEVTQTPSHQVTQMGQEVILRCVPISNHLYFYWYRQILGQKVEFLVSFYNNEISEKSEIFDDQFSVERPDGSNFTLKIRSTKLEDSAMYFCASRMGRDNSPLHFGNGTRLTVT.

The chain carries TRBV20-1 and TRBJ2-3; D not certain. The germline V and J ends were trimmed by 6 bases and 2 bases, with 6 bases remaining between them. The CDR3 runs to 11 residues. The germline V gene has CDR1 DFQATT and CDR2 SNEGSKA (reference sequence). The CDR3 here is CSALDTDTQYF. The DNA of the CDR3 is TGCAGTGCCCTCGACACAGATACGCAGTATTTT.

This clone was detected only a few times. J is TRBJ2-7 and V is TRBV27, with 7 bases fitting TRBD1. Germline V CDR1 and CDR2: MNHEY, SMNVEV (reference sequence). V lost 3 bases, J lost 6 bases, and 8 bases stayed unmatched. The CDR3 has 14 amino acids. The CDR3 loop is CASSFERQGTEQYF. The CDR3 DNA reads as TGTGCCAGCAGTTTTGAGCGACAGGGAACCGAGCAGTACTTC.

On this clone itself: At the DNA level, this CDR3 is encoded by other sequences in the same sample as well. The CDR3 DNA follows: TGTGCCTGGAGTTCCGATAGCAATCAGCCCCAGCATTTT. It codes for CAWSSDSNQPQHF. The V and J genes are TRBV30 and TRBJ1-5; D unresolved. The germline CDR1 and CDR2 sequences are GTSNPN and SVGIG (reference sequence). The ends were cut back, 2 bases at V and 0 bases at J, with 5 bases in the middle. This CDR3 spans 13 amino acids.

The chain links TRBV30 to TRBJ2-5; D not certain. Germline-derived CDR1 and CDR2 are GTSNPN and SVGIG (reference sequence). The CDR3 extends over 13 amino acids. The V end lost 2 bases, the J end lost 5 bases, and 12 bases lay between the germline ends. CDR3 region: CAWSREAAETQYF. DNA for the CDR3: TGTGCCTGGAGTCGCGAGGCCGCGGAGACCCAGTACTTC. Together with reference TRBV30 and TRBJ2-5, the CDR3 gives the full variable domain: SQTIHQWPATLVQPVGSPLSLECTVEGTSNPNLYWYRQAAGRGLQLLFYSVGIGQISSEVPQNLSASRPQDRQFILSSKKLLLSDSGFYLCAWSREAAETQYFGPGTRLLVL.

V usage is TRBV2 and J usage is TRBJ2-3; TRBD2 agrees at 10 bases. This CDR3 is 15 amino acids long. V trimming: 10 bases; J trimming: 6 bases; junction bases outside the gene matches: 13. Germline values: CDR1 SNHLY, CDR2 FYNNEI. The DNA for the CDR3 is TGTGCCACGAGTCGACTAGCGGGTGGTGGCGATACGCAGTATTTT. Amino acid sequence: CATSRLAGGGDTQYF.

The table lists this clone with a few counts. This chain links TRBV4-1 with TRBJ1-1; D might be TRBD1 (6 bases). This CDR3 spans 14 amino acids. Germline assignment: CDR1 MGHRA and CDR2 YSYEKL. The V and J ends lost 4 bases and 1 base respectively, with 10 bases between them. Here the CDR3 DNA reads TGCGCCAGCAGCCCCGGGACAACGAACACTGAAGCTTTCTTT. Its translation is CASSPGTTNTEAFF.

The chain links TRBV15 to TRBJ1-4, with 9 bases lining up with TRBD1. The CDR3 has 15 amino acids. Germline trimming cut 2 bases from V and 8 bases from J; bases unmatched to any gene: 6. CDR1 and CDR2 from the germline V gene are LNHNV and YYDKDF (reference sequence). This chain's CDR3 is CATSRTGQGAEKLFF. DNA for the CDR3: TGTGCCACCAGCAGAACGGGACAGGGCGCGGAAAAACTGTTTTTT.

CDR3 in DNA: TGTGCCAGCAGCCTGAATACAGGGGGCGGCACAGATACGCAGTATTTT. It specifies CASSLNTGGGTDTQYF. The chain recombines TRBV9 with TRBJ2-3, with 9 bases lining up with TRBD1. The CDR3 covers 16 residues. V lost 4 bases and J lost 1; bases outside the gene matches: 7. The V gene's germline CDR1 is SGDLS and CDR2 YYNGEE.

This clone has ten or more counts. This chain uses TRBV7-9 with TRBJ2-1; 9 bases match TRBD2. CDR3 length equals 15 residues. Germline loops: CDR1 SEHNR, CDR2 FQNEAQ (reference sequence). With V trimmed by 2 bases and J by 2 bases, 1 base remained unmatched. CDR3 bases: TGTGCCAGCAGCTTACTAGCGGGGACCTACAATGAGCAGTTCTTC. Encoded protein: CASSLLAGTYNEQFF.

The CDR3 sequence: CASSLDWAGYGYTF. The CDR3 nucleotides read TGCGCCAGCAGCCTCGACTGGGCAGGATATGGCTACACCTTC. The rearrangement joins TRBV4-1 to TRBJ1-2; the D is unclear. The CDR3 runs to 14 residues. The germline V gene encodes CDR1 MGHRA and CDR2 YSYEKL. V lost 4 bases and J 5 bases, leaving 14 bases between the germline ends.

As to this clone: The junction and the germline gene differ at one end; a read error may be behind it. The chain is built from TRBV7-7 and TRBJ2-1, with 9 bases aligning to TRBD1. The CDR3 has 18 amino acids. CDR1 and CDR2 (germline): SSHAT, FNYEAQ (reference sequence). CDR3 amino acids: CASSPEVAPGQGRNEQFF. The CDR3 DNA is TGTGCTAGCAGCCCAGAAGTAGCCCCGGGACAGGGTCGCAATGAGCAGTTCTTC.

The chain is built from TRBV30 and TRBJ2-3; D ambiguous. The germline CDR1 and CDR2 sequences are GTSNPN and SVGIG (reference sequence). The V end lost 3 bases, the J end lost 1 base, and 14 bases lay between the germline ends. The CDR3 covers 15 residues. The CDR3 nucleotides read TGTGCCTGGAGCGGTTTTTTGGTGGGCACAGATACGCAGTATTTT. It translates to CAWSGFLVGTDTQYF. The whole variable domain, remainder taken from reference TRBV30 and TRBJ2-3, is SQTIHQWPATLVQPVGSPLSLECTVEGTSNPNLYWYRQAAGRGLQLLFYSVGIGQISSEVPQNLSASRPQDRQFILSSKKLLLSDSGFYLCAWSGFLVGTDTQYFGPGTRLTVL.

This clone has just a few counts. The genes are TRBV27 and TRBJ2-2; possibly TRBD1 for D (6 bases). V was clipped by 8 bases and J by 5 bases, with 15 bases between them. Per the germline V gene, CDR1 is MNHEY and CDR2 is SMNVEV (reference sequence). There are 14 residues in the CDR3. CDR3 sequence (DNA): TGTGCCAGCGCCTCGGGACAACCGACCGGGGAGCTGTTTTTT. This sequence encodes CASASGQPTGELFF.